This T cell receptor beta chain was found in a study of blood T cells in healthy people across ages. General observations from the study: Changes in expanded clonotypes were possibly confounded, as the CMV status of donors was unknown.

The ends were cut back, 8 bases at V and 3 bases at J, with 15 bases in the middle. This CDR3 has 14 amino acids. Germline values: CDR1 SGHTA, CDR2 FQGTGA. Using a J-beta primer mix together with a sample-barcoded 5' primer, a second PCR was run for roughly 7 to 12 cycles. From the 5' RACE reads, TCRdb called clonotypes with MiXCR, one entry per CDR3 protein. The data hold 800,000 or so distinct CDR3 sequences, with 35% to 60% observed a single time. In regard to this clonotype: Its antigen is not known. Since a much larger clone is just one base distant, this may be a read error.

Donors ranged from roughly 6 to 90 years old and were healthy Caucasians in Russia. The sample consisted of blood. The receptor comes from a man of 80 years or more in good health. The gene calls are TRBV7-3 and TRBJ2-3; no definite D call. This chain's CDR3 is CASGPGEVTDTQYF. The DNA of the CDR3 is TGTGCCAGCGGCCCAGGAGAGGTGACAGATACGCAGTATTTT. The variable domain in full, with the rest retrieved from reference TRBV7-3 and TRBJ2-3, is GAGVSQTPSNKVTEKGKYVELRCDPISGHTALYWYRQSLGQGPEFLIYFQGTGAADDSGLPNDRFFAVRPEGSVSTLKIQRTERGDSAVYLCASGPGEVTDTQYFGPGTRLTVL.